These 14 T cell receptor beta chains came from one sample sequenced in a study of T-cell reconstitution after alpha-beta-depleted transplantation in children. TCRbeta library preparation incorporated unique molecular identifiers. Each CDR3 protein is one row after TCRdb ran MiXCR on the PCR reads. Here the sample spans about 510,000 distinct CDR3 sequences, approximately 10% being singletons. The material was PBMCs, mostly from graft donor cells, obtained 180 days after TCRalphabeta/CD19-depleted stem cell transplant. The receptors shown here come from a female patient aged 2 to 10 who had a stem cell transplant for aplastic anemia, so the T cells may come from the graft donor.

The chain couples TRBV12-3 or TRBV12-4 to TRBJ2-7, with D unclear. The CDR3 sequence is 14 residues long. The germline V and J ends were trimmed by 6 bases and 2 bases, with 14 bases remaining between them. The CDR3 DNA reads TGTGCCAGCAGGCCCATCGCGCAGACCTACGAGCAGTACGTC. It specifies CASRPIAQTYEQYV.

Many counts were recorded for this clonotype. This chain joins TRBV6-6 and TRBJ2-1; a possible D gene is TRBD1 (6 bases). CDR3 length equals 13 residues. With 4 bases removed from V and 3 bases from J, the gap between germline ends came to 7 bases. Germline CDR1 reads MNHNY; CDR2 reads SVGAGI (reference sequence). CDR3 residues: CASSWTDYNEQFF. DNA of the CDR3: TGTGCCAGCAGTTGGACAGACTACAATGAGCAGTTCTTC.

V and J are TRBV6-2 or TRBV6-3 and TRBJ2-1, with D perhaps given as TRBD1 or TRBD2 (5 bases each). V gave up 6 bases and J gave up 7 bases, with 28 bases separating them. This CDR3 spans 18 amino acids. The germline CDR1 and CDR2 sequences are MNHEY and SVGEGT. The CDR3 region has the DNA TGTGCCAGCAGGCCTGCGGTGGTGGGACCCACCCGCTGGAATGAGCAGTTCTTC. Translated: CASRPAVVGPTRWNEQFF.

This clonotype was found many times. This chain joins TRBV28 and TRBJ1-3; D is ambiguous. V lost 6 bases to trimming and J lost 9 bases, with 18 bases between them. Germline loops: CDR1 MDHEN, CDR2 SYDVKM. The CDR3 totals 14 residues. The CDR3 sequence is CASRPPSKGSTIYF. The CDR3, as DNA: TGTGCCAGCAGGCCCCCATCCAAGGGCAGCACCATATATTTT.

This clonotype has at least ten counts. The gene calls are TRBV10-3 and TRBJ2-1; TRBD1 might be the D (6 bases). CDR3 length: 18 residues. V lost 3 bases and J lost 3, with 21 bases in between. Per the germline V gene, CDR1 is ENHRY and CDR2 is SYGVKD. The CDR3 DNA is TGTGCCATCAGTGACGGACGGGTGCGGGCAGGGGACTACAATGAGCAGTTCTTC. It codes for CAISDGRVRAGDYNEQFF.

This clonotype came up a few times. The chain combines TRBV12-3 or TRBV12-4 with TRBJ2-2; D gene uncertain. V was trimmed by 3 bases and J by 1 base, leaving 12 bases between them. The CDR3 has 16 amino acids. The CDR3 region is CASSFWHHGNTGELFF. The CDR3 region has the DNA TGTGCCAGCAGTTTTTGGCATCACGGGAACACCGGGGAGCTGTTTTTT.

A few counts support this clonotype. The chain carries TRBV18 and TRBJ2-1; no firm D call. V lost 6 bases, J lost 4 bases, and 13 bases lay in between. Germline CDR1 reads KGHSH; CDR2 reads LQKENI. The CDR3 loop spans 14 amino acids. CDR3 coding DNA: TGTGCCAGCTCGCGGTTCGGATCTTACAATGAGCAGTTCTTC. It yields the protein CASSRFGSYNEQFF.

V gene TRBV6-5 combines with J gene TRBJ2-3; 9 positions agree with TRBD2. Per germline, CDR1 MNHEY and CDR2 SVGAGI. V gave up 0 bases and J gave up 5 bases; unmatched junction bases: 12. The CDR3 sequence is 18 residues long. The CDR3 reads CASSYSPGLAGRKDTQYF. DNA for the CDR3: TGTGCCAGCAGTTACTCACCCGGGCTAGCGGGACGGAAAGATACGCAGTATTTT.

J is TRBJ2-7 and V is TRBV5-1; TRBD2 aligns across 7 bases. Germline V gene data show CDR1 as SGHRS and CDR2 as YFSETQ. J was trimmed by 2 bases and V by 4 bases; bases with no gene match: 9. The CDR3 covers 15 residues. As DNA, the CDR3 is TGCGCCAGCAGCGGATCTGGGGGGGGGGCCTACGAGCAGTACTTC. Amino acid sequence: CASSGSGGGAYEQYF.

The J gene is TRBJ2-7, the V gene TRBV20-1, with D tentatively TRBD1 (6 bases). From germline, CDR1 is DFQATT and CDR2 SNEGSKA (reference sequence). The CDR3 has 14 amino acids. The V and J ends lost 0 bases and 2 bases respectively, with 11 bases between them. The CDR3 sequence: CSARDRSGAYEQYF. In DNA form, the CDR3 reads TGCAGTGCTAGAGATCGTTCAGGGGCCTACGAGCAGTACTTC.

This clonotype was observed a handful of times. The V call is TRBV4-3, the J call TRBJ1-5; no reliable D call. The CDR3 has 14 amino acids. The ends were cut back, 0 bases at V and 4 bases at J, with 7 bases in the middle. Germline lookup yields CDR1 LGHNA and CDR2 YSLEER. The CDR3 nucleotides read TGCGCCAGCAGCCAAGAACCTGTAAATCAGCCCCAGCATTTT. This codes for CASSQEPVNQPQHF.

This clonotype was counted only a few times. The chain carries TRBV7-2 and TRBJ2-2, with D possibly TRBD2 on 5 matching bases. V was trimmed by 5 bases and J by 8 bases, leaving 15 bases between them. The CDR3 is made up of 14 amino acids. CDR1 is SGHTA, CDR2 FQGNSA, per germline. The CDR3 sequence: CASSPRLGRGELFF. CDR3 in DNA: TGTGCCAGCAGCCCAAGACTGGGGAGAGGGGAGCTGTTTTTT.

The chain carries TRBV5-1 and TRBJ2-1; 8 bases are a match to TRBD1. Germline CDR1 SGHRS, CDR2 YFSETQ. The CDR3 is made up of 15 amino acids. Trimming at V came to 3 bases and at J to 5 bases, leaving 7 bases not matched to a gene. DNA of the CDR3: TGCGCCAGCAGCTGGAACAGGGGGGCAAACAATGAGCAGTTCTTC. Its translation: CASSWNRGANNEQFF.

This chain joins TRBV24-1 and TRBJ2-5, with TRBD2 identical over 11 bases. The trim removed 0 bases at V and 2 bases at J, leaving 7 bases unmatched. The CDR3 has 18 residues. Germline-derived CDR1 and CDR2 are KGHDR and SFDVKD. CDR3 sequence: CATSDLETSGSAQETQYF. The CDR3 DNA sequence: TGTGCCACCAGTGATTTGGAAACTAGCGGGAGTGCTCAAGAGACCCAGTACTTC.